The 31 T cell receptor beta chains below were found in one sample sequenced in a study of blood T cell repertoires in COVID-19. Assay: immunoSEQ multiplex PCR; the TCRdb copy retains only in-frame clones and omits some. The sample includes under 250,000 clones, more than 70% of them seen just once. The sample taken for sequencing was peripheral blood. These receptors came from a woman younger than 45 with COVID-19, enrolled during active disease.

The genes are TRBV9 and TRBJ2-1; maybe TRBD2 (6 bases). The CDR3 consists of 18 residues. V shed 0 bases and J shed 3 bases, with 19 bases lying between them. Germline CDR1 SGDLS, CDR2 YYNGEE. The DNA for the CDR3 is TGTGCCAGCAGCGTAGATTTGTTAAGTCGGACTATCTACAATGAGCAGTTCTTC. Translation: CASSVDLLSRTIYNEQFF.

The rearrangement links TRBV30 to TRBJ1-2; the D is unclear. This CDR3 region has 10 residues. Germline lookup yields CDR1 GTSNPN and CDR2 SVGIG (reference sequence). This chain's CDR3 is CAHSNYGYTF. The CDR3 DNA is TGTGCACATTCTAACTATGGCTACACCTTC.

This chain connects TRBV4-2 to TRBJ1-5; D is unresolved. This CDR3 spans 13 amino acids. From germline, CDR1 is LGHNA and CDR2 YNFKEQ. V lost 6 bases and J lost 4, with 10 bases in between. The CDR3, as DNA: TGTGCCAGCAGTTATTCAGGTAATCAGCCCCAGCATTTT. Its protein is CASSYSGNQPQHF.

V and J are TRBV2 and TRBJ2-1, with 9 bases identical to TRBD1. Trimming at V came to 3 bases and at J to 3 bases, leaving 6 bases not matched to a gene. This CDR3 comprises 16 residues. Germline V gene lookup returns CDR1 SNHLY and CDR2 FYNNEI. The CDR3 region is CASSEHRGPIYNEQFF. The CDR3 bases are TGTGCCAGCAGTGAGCACAGGGGGCCAATCTACAATGAGCAGTTCTTC.

The V call is TRBV28, the J call TRBJ1-3; D gene unclear. V dropped 5 bases and J dropped 0 bases, with 11 bases sitting between them. Germline CDR1 reads MDHEN; CDR2 reads SYDVKM. The CDR3 length is 15 residues. CDR3: CASSPRFFSGNTIYF. As DNA, the CDR3 is TGTGCCAGCAGTCCACGGTTCTTCTCTGGAAACACCATATATTTT.

V usage is TRBV24-1 and J usage is TRBJ1-5; 9 bases fit TRBD1. The J segment lost 4 bases and the V segment lost 7 bases, leaving 4 bases of the junction unmatched. The germline CDR1 and CDR2 sequences are KGHDR and SFDVKD. This CDR3 is built from 14 residues. CDR3 residues: CATRPGQGNQPQHF. CDR3 DNA: TGTGCCACCAGGCCAGGACAGGGGAATCAGCCCCAGCATTTT.

This chain links TRBV5-4 with TRBJ2-5; TRBD1 might be the D (6 bases). V lost 2 bases and J 4 bases, leaving 9 bases between the germline ends. The CDR3 contains 13 residues. Germline lookup yields CDR1 SGHNT and CDR2 YYREEE (reference sequence). Here the CDR3 reads CASSLQGRETQYF. CDR3 coding DNA: TGTGCCAGCAGCTTACAGGGTCGAGAGACCCAGTACTTC. Complete variable domain (other parts from reference TRBV5-4 and TRBJ2-5): ETGVTQSPTHLIKTRGQQVTLRCSSQSGHNTVSWYQQALGQGPQFIFQYYREEENGRGNFPPRFSGLQFPNYSSELNVNALELDDSALYLCASSLQGRETQYFGPGTRLLVL.

This clone was recorded once. The CDR3 DNA follows: TGTGCCAGCAACCGACAGGATCAAGAGACCCAGTACTTC. It codes for CASNRQDQETQYF. The chain combines TRBV5-6 with TRBJ2-5; a possible D gene is TRBD1 (6 bases). The V gene's germline CDR1 is SGHDT and CDR2 YYEEEE. The length of the CDR3 is 13 residues. V gave up 6 bases and J gave up 2 bases, with 11 bases separating them.

The gene calls are TRBV2 and TRBJ1-2; TRBD1 is a possible D gene (6 bases). V dropped 7 bases and J dropped 6 bases, with 21 bases sitting between them. The CDR3 length is 15 residues. CDR1 and CDR2 (germline): SNHLY, FYNNEI. Here the CDR3 reads CASTEAPTGINGYTF. The CDR3 DNA follows: TGTGCCAGCACCGAAGCCCCGACAGGCATCAATGGCTACACCTTC.

In this sample, this clone turned up many times. The identical CDR3 is also encoded by other nucleotide sequences in the sample. The chain carries TRBV2 and TRBJ1-5, with 7 bases that match TRBD1. J lost 4 bases, V lost 2 bases, and 5 bases had no gene match. The CDR3 contains 15 residues. Looked up from germline, CDR1 is SNHLY and CDR2 is FYNNEI. This chain's CDR3 is CASSEQAGGNQPQHF. The CDR3, as DNA: TGTGCCAGCAGTGAACAGGCAGGGGGGAATCAGCCCCAGCATTTT.

The chain carries TRBV24-1 and TRBJ1-1, with D hard to call. The CDR3 extends over 13 amino acids. Germline CDR1 and CDR2: KGHDR and SFDVKD. V lost 9 bases to trimming and J lost 0 bases, with 10 bases between them. CDR3 sequence reads: CATSSGVNTEAFF. DNA for the CDR3: TGTGCCACCTCGTCCGGGGTGAACACTGAAGCTTTCTTT.

This clone was seen a single time. J is TRBJ2-7 and V is TRBV5-4, with TRBD1 as a possible D gene (5 bases). V gave up 2 bases and J gave up 9 bases, with 18 bases separating them. The germline CDR1 and CDR2 sequences are SGHNT and YYREEE (reference sequence). The CDR3 is made up of 14 amino acids. The CDR3 spells CASSFRQLKRGQYV. The CDR3, as DNA: TGTGCCAGCAGCTTCCGTCAGCTCAAAAGGGGGCAGTACGTC.

This chain uses TRBV4-3 with TRBJ2-1, with TRBD2 as a possible D gene (5 bases). V was clipped by 0 bases and J by 4 bases, with 16 bases between them. The CDR3 has 17 residues. CDR1 and CDR2 from the germline V gene are LGHNA and YSLEER. CDR3 amino acids: CASSQERRLAGYNEQFF. CDR3 bases: TGCGCCAGCAGCCAAGAGAGGCGGCTAGCTGGGTACAATGAGCAGTTCTTC.

The gene calls are TRBV19 and TRBJ2-3; possible D gene TRBD2, 6 bases. The germline CDR1 and CDR2 sequences are LNHDA and SQIVND (reference sequence). Trimming removed 3 bases at V and 0 bases at J, with 10 bases between. The CDR3 loop spans 15 amino acids. CDR3 DNA sequence: TGTGCCAGTAGTATTGGAGGGACTAGCACAGATACGCAGTATTTT. Its translation: CASSIGGTSTDTQYF. Combining the CDR3 with reference TRBV19 and TRBJ2-3 gives the whole variable domain DGGITQSPKYLFRKEGQNVTLSCEQNLNHDAMYWYRQDPGQGLRLIYYSQIVNDFQKGDIAEGYSVSREKKESFPLTVTSAQKNPTAFYLCASSIGGTSTDTQYFGPGTRLTVL.

The rearrangement uses TRBV24-1 and TRBJ2-7, with a tentative D call TRBD1 (5 bases). The germline gives CDR1 KGHDR, CDR2 SFDVKD. The CDR3 is 12 residues long. V lost 12 bases to trimming and J lost 3 bases, with 14 bases between them. The CDR3: CAYARENYEQYV. In nucleotides, the CDR3 is TGTGCCTATGCCAGGGAAAACTACGAGCAGTACGTC.

This clone has a single count. This chain links TRBV7-2 with TRBJ2-2, with D tentatively TRBD1 (5 bases). Germline V gene lookup returns CDR1 SGHTA and CDR2 FQGNSA. The CDR3 runs 16 residues. V gave up 1 base and J gave up 4 bases, with 13 bases separating them. The CDR3 reads CASSLGTPQGTGELFF. CDR3 coding DNA: TGTGCCAGCAGCTTAGGTACACCCCAGGGCACCGGGGAGCTGTTTTTT.

This chain links TRBV7-8 with TRBJ2-7; TRBD1 aligns across 7 bases. Germline CDR1 SGHVS, CDR2 FQNEAQ. The CDR3 contains 15 residues. The V and J ends lost 5 bases and 6 bases, in that order; junction bases with no gene match: 13. This CDR3 is CASSRGAARGFEQYV. In DNA form, the CDR3 reads TGTGCCAGCAGCCGTGGGGCCGCCAGGGGGTTCGAGCAGTACGTC.

The chain couples TRBV6-4 to TRBJ2-2, with 9 bases identical to TRBD2. The CDR3 has 15 amino acids. V was pared by 3 bases and J by 6 bases, with 5 bases of the junction left unmatched. Per the germline V gene, CDR1 is MRHNA and CDR2 is SNTAGT. Written as DNA, the CDR3 is TGTGCCAGCAGTGAAGCTAGCGGGGAGTCCGGGGAGCTGTTTTTT. This gives the protein CASSEASGESGELFF.

This chain joins TRBV2 and TRBJ2-7; 9 bases fit TRBD1. The V gene's germline CDR1 is SNHLY and CDR2 FYNNEI. V shed 5 bases, J shed 4 bases, and the junction held 9 bases outside the gene matches. This CDR3 has 15 amino acids. The CDR3 DNA follows: TGTGCCAGCAGTATTCTCCGGGACAGGGAGTACGAGCAGTACTTC. Amino acid sequence: CASSILRDREYEQYF.

Comments on this clone: Germline and junction disagree at one end, which may indicate a read error. The chain is built from TRBV28 and TRBJ2-1; the D gene is possibly TRBD2 (6 bases). The length of the CDR3 is 18 residues. Germline CDR1 reads MDHEN; CDR2 reads SYDVKM. The CDR3 sequence is CATSFLVVLEGGVDEQFF. Here the CDR3 DNA reads TGTGCCACCAGTTTTTTGGTCGTTTTGGAGGGTGGGGTGGATGAGCAGTTCTTC.

This clone was seen a single time. The chain recombines TRBV5-6 with TRBJ2-5; perhaps TRBD2 as D (6 bases). Per the germline V gene, CDR1 is SGHDT and CDR2 is YYEEEE. This CDR3 has 14 residues. Trimming stripped 4 bases from V and 5 bases from J, with 15 bases between. CDR3 nucleotides: TGTGCCAGCAGCATGGGACTTCTTCGGGAGACCCAGTACTTC. It encodes CASSMGLLRETQYF.

This chain links TRBV5-1 with TRBJ1-2, with D possibly TRBD1 on 5 matching bases. Trimming removed 0 bases at V and 7 bases at J, with 13 bases between. The germline V gene encodes CDR1 SGHRS and CDR2 YFSETQ. The CDR3 contains 14 residues. In nucleotides, the CDR3 is TGCGCCAGCAGCTTGGATAGGGGTGAAGGTGGCTACACCTTC. This gives the protein CASSLDRGEGGYTF.

The chain couples TRBV9 to TRBJ2-5, with a possible D match to TRBD2 (7 bases). CDR3 length: 15 residues. The germline gives CDR1 SGDLS, CDR2 YYNGEE. The ends were cut back, 4 bases at V and 1 base at J, with 14 bases in the middle. Written as DNA, the CDR3 is TGTGCCAGCAGCTCCTGGGGAGGGGGCCAAGAGACCCAGTACTTC. This encodes CASSSWGGGQETQYF.

The chain combines TRBV6-5 with TRBJ2-3; a weak D match, TRBD2 (6 bases). Trimming shortened V by 6 bases and J by 4 bases, and 11 bases separated the two germline ends. CDR1 is MNHEY and CDR2 is SVGAGI in the germline V gene. The CDR3 length is 13 residues. CDR3 sequence: CASREGAADTQYF. The CDR3 DNA reads TGTGCCAGCAGGGAGGGAGCGGCAGATACGCAGTATTTT.

This sequence joins TRBV7-9 and TRBJ2-2; 8 bases are a match to TRBD2. J was trimmed by 1 base and V by 4 bases; bases with no gene match: 8. The germline V gene encodes CDR1 SEHNR and CDR2 FQNEAQ (reference sequence). The CDR3 is made up of 17 amino acids. DNA for the CDR3: TGTGCCAGCAGCTCGGTACTAGCGGAAAAGAACACCGGGGAGCTGTTTTTT. Residues: CASSSVLAEKNTGELFF.

The chain recombines TRBV27 with TRBJ1-5, with TRBD1 matching over 9 bases. The trim removed 9 bases at V and 4 bases at J, leaving 7 bases unmatched. CDR1 and CDR2 from the germline V gene are MNHEY and SMNVEV (reference sequence). The CDR3 extends over 14 amino acids. Here the CDR3 reads CASNPGQGNQPQHF. The CDR3 DNA reads TGTGCCAGTAACCCGGGACAGGGAAATCAGCCCCAGCATTTT.

This clone appeared a single time. V usage is TRBV5-5 and J usage is TRBJ1-2; TRBD1 matches 9 bases. The CDR3 spans 15 residues. Germline values: CDR1 SGHKS, CDR2 YYEKEE (reference sequence). J gave up 4 bases and V 4 bases, and 8 bases lay outside the gene matches. The CDR3 region is CASSAGTGYAYGYTF. In nucleotides, the CDR3 is TGTGCCAGCAGCGCCGGGACAGGGTATGCCTATGGCTACACCTTC.

This clone came up once. V is TRBV6-2 or TRBV6-3 and J is TRBJ2-1, with 8 nucleotides matching TRBD1. The CDR3 totals 16 residues. The J segment lost 2 bases and the V segment lost 5 bases, leaving 8 bases of the junction unmatched. The germline gives CDR1 MNHEY, CDR2 SVGEGT. The CDR3 region has the DNA TGTGCCAGCAGTGGCCGGGACAGGCGTACCTACAATGAGCAGTTCTTC. Protein: CASSGRDRRTYNEQFF.

V is TRBV6-5 and J is TRBJ1-3, with a weak D call TRBD1 (6 bases). The CDR3 is 15 amino acids. V dropped 6 bases and J dropped 2 bases, with 14 bases sitting between them. Germline lookup yields CDR1 MNHEY and CDR2 SVGAGI. The CDR3 protein is CASSPSRGTGNTIYF. The CDR3 nucleotides are TGTGCCAGCAGCCCCTCCAGGGGTACTGGAAACACCATATATTTT.

The chain has TRBV4-1 and TRBJ2-3; 12 nucleotides agree with TRBD2. V shed 0 bases, J shed 1 base, and the junction held 2 bases outside the gene matches. Germline assignment: CDR1 MGHRA and CDR2 YSYEKL. The CDR3 runs 17 residues. CDR3 in amino acids: CASSQDGTSGRTDTQYF. The CDR3 nucleotides read TGCGCCAGCAGCCAAGATGGGACTAGCGGGCGCACAGATACGCAGTATTTT.

The rearrangement uses TRBV7-2 and TRBJ2-5; 9 nucleotides match TRBD2. Germline assignment: CDR1 SGHTA and CDR2 FQGNSA. This CDR3 is 14 amino acids long. V lost 5 bases and J lost 5; bases outside the gene matches: 6. The CDR3 bases are TGTGCCAGCAGCCCGGGCGGGAGGGGGGAGACCCAGTACTTC. This gives the protein CASSPGGRGETQYF.